The TCR beta chain described here comes from a study of blood T cell repertoires in COVID-19. Generated by immunoSEQ multiplex PCR, the TCRdb table keeps only in-frame clones and is missing some. The table has nearly 350,000 clones, 83% seen once. V lost 10 bases and J 6 bases, leaving 22 bases between the germline ends. CDR1 MDHEN and CDR2 SYDVKM come from the germline V gene. This CDR3 comprises 16 residues. The J gene is TRBJ1-6, the V gene TRBV28, with D possibly TRBD1 on 5 matching bases. What was sequenced was peripheral blood. The TCR sequence derives from a man aged 30-40 years with active or convalescent COVID-19. Written as DNA, the CDR3 is TGTGCCATCCCCTCGTTAAAAGGGGATACTAATTCACCCCTCCACTTT. Amino acids: CAIPSLKGDTNSPLHF.